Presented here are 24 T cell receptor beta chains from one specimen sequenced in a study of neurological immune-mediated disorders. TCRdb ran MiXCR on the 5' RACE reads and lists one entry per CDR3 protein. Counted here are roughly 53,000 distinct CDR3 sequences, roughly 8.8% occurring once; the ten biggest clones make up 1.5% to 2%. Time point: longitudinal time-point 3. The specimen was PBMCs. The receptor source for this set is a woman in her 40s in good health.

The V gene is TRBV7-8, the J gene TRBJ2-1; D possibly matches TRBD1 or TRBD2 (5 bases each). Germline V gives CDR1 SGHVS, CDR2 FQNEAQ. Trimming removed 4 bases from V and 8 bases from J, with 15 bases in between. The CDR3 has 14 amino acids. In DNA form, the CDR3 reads TGTGCCAGCAGCTCGAGGGGTGTTTGGGATGAGCAGTTCTTC. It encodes CASSSRGVWDEQFF.

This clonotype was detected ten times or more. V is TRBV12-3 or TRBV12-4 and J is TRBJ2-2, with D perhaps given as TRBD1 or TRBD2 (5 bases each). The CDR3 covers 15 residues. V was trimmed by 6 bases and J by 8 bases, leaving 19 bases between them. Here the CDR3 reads CASRGNRGAAGELFF. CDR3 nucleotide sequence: TGTGCCAGCAGAGGAAACCGGGGCGCGGCTGGGGAGCTGTTTTTT.

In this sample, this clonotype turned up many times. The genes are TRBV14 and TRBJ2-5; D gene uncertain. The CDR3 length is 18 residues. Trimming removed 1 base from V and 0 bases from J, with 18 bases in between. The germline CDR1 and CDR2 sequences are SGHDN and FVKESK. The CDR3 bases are TGTGCCAGCAGCCAAGCCTTATCAAAGACCAAGTACCAAGAGACCCAGTACTTC. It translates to CASSQALSKTKYQETQYF.

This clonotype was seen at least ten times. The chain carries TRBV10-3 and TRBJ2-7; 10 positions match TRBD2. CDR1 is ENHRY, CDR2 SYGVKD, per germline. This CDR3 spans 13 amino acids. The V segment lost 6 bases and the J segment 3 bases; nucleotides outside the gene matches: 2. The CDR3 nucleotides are TGTGCCATCAGGGGACTAGCGAACTACGAGCAGTACTTC. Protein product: CAIRGLANYEQYF.

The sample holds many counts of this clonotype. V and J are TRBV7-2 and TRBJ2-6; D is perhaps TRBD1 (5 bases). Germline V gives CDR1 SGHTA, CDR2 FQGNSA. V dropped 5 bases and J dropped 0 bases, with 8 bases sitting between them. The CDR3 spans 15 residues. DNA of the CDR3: TGTGCCAGCAGCCCTAGGGGCTCTGGGGCCAACGTCCTGACTTTC. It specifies CASSPRGSGANVLTF. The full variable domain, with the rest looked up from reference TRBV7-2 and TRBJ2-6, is GAGVSQSPSNKVTEKGKDVELRCDPISGHTALYWYRQSLGQGLEFLIYFQGNSAPDKSGLPSDRFSAERTGGSVSTLTIQRTQQEDSAVYLCASSPRGSGANVLTFGAGSRLTVL.

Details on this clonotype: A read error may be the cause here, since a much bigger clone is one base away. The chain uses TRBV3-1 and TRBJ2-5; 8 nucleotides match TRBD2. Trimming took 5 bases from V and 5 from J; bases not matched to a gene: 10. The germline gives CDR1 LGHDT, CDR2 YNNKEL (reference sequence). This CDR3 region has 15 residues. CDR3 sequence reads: CASSKYGRANETQYF. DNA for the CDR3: TGTGCCAGCAGCAAATACGGGAGGGCCAATGAGACCCAGTACTTC.

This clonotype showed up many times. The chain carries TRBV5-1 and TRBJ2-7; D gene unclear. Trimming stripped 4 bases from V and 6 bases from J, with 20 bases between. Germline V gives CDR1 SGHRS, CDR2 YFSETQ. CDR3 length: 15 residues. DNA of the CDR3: TGCGCCAGCAGCCCCGAGGCGGATTTAGGCTCCGAGCAGTACTTC. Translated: CASSPEADLGSEQYF.

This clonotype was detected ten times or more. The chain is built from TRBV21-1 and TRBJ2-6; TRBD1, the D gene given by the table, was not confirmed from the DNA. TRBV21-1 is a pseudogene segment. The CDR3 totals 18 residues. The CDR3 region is CASSKICRENAGANVLTF. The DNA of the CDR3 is TGTGCCAGCAGCAAAATTTGCCGGGAGAACGCTGGGGCCAACGTCCTGACTTTC.

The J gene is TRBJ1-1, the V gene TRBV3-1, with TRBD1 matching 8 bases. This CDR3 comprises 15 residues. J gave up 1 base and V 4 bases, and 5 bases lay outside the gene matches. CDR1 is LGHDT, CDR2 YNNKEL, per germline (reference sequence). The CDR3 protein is CASSPRTGTNTEAFF. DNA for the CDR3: TGTGCCAGCAGCCCCAGGACAGGGACGAACACTGAAGCTTTCTTT. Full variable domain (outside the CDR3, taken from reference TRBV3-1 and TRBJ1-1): DTAVSQTPKYLVTQMGNDKSIKCEQNLGHDTMYWYKQDSKKFLKIMFSYNNKELIINETVPNRFSPKSPDKAHLNLHINSLELGDSAVYFCASSPRTGTNTEAFFGQGTRLTVV.

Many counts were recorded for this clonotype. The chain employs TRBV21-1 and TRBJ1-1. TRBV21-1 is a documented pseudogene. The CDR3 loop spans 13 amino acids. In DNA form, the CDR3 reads TGTGCCAGCAGCAATAATTCGTACCCGAGCGCTTTCTTT. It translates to CASSNNSYPSAFF.

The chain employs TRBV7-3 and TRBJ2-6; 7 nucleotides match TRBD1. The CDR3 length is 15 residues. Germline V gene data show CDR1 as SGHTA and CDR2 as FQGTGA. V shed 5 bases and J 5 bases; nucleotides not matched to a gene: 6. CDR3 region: CASSGTGVRANVLTF. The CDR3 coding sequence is TGTGCCAGCAGCGGTACAGGGGTAAGGGCCAACGTCCTGACTTTC.

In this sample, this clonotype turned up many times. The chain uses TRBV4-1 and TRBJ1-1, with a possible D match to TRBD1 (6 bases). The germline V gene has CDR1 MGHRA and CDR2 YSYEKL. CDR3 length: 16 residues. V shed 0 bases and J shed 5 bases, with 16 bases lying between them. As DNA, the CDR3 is TGCGCCAGCAGCCAAGAACGTAGAGGGGGGCGGACTGAAGCTTTCTTT. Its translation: CASSQERRGGRTEAFF.

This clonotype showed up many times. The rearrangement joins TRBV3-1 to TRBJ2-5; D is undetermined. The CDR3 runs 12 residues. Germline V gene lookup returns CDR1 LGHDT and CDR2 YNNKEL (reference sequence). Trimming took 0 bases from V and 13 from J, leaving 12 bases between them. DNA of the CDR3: TGTGCCAGCAGCCAAGATTGGGCAGTTTTGTACTTC. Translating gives CASSQDWAVLYF.

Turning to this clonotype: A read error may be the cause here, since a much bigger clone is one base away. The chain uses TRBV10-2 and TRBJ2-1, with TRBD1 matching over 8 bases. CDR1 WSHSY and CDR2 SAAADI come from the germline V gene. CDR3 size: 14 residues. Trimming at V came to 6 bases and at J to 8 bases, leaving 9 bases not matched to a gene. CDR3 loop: CASRWSRGLYEQFF. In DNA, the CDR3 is TGCGCCAGCAGATGGTCCAGGGGGCTCTATGAGCAGTTCTTC.

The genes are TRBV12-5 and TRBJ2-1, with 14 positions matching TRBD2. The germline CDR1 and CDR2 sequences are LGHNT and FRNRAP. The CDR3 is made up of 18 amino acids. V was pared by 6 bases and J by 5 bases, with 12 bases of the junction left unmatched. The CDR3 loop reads CASGSLRSGLAGDNEQFF. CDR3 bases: TGTGCTAGTGGGTCCCTGAGGTCGGGACTAGCGGGAGACAATGAGCAGTTCTTC.

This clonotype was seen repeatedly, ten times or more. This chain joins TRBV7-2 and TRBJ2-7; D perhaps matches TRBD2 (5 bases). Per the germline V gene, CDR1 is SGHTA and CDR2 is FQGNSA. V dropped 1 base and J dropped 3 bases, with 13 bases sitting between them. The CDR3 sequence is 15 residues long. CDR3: CASSLDSSGYYEQYF. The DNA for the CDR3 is TGTGCCAGCAGCTTAGATAGTTCGGGGTACTACGAGCAGTACTTC.

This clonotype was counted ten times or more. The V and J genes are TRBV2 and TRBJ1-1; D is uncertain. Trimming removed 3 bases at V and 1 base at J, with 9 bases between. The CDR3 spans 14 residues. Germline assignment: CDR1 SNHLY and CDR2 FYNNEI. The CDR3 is CASSDWSGNTEAFF. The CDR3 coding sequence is TGTGCCAGCAGTGACTGGTCAGGGAACACTGAAGCTTTCTTT.

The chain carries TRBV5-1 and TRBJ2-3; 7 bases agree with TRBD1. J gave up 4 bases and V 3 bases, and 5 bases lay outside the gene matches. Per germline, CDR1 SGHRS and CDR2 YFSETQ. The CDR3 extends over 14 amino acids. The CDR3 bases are TGCGCCAGCAGCTCCGGACAGGCGGCAGATACGCAGTATTTT. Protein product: CASSSGQAADTQYF.

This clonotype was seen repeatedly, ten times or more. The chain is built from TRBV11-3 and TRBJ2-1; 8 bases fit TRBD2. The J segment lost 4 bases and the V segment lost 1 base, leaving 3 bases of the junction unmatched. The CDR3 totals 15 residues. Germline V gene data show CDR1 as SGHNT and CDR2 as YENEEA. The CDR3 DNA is TGTGCCAGCAGCTTAGCTAGCGGGTGGTACAATGAGCAGTTCTTC. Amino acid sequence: CASSLASGWYNEQFF.

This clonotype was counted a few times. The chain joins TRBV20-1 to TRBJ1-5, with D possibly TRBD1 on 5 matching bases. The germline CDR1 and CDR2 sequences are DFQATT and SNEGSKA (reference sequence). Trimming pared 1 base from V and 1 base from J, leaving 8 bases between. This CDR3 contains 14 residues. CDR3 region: CSARAGGSNQPQHF. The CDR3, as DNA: TGCAGTGCTAGAGCGGGGGGGAGCAATCAGCCCCAGCATTTT.

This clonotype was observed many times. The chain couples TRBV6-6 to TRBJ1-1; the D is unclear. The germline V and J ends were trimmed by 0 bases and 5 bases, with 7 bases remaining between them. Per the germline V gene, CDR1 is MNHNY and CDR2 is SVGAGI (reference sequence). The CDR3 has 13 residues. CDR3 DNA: TGTGCCAGCAGTTACTCAGGCCAGACTGAAGCTTTCTTT. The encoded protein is CASSYSGQTEAFF.

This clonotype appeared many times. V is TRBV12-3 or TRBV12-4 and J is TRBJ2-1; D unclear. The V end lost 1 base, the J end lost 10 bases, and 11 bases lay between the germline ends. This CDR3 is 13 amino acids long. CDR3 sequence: CASSLVSVYEQFF. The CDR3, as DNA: TGTGCCAGCAGTTTAGTATCAGTCTACGAGCAGTTCTTC.

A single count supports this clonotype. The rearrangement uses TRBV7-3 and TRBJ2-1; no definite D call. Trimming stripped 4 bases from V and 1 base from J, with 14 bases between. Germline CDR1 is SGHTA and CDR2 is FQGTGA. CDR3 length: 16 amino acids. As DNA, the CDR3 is TGTGCCAGCAGCTCCGCGGCTAGAAGGTCCTACAATGAGCAGTTCTTC. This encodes CASSSAARRSYNEQFF.

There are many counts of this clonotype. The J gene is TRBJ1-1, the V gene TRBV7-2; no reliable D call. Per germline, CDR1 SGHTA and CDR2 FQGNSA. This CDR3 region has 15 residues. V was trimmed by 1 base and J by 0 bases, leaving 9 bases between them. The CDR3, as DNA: TGTGCCAGCAGCTTAGTGCGGGGAATGAACACTGAAGCTTTCTTT. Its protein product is CASSLVRGMNTEAFF.